This TCR beta chain was profiled in a study of T cell responses to AZD1222 COVID-19 vaccine (dated by TCRdb to about 2021). About the study as a whole: AZD1222 recipients given second doses at about 4 weeks or at about 12 weeks were pooled, since spike-specific TCR depth and breadth were not found to differ between the two schedules. A total of 230 to 250 trial participants underwent TCR sequencing, of whom roughly 210 received two doses of AZD1222 and roughly 25 received two doses of the MenACWY control vaccine. Trial participants were enrolled into age subgroups of 18-55, 56-69 and 70-plus years, which contained about 150, 28 and 57 TCR-sequenced participants, respectively. General study outcomes and caveats: Conclusions about previously exposed vaccinees are limited, since just five or six AZD1222 recipients were seropositive for SARS-CoV-2 at baseline. Reportedly, almost half of the unique spike-specific TCRs recognized epitopes lying outside the regions that are mutated in the B.1.351 and B.1.1.7 variants. Because no day 14 peak-response samples were available, the repertoires could be characterized only after the peak T cell response. In the small 56-69-year group, the increase in depth fell short of significance, most likely because of low power. Most participants were white British and females outnumbered males, and the authors suggested that clonal diversity may have been underestimated. CD4 TCRs associated with the vaccine covered the entire spike protein, and the dominant responses were in regions 160-218 and 743-854. Spike-specific TCR breadth and depth rose significantly after two AZD1222 doses compared with day 0 and with MenACWY recipients.

In the case of this clone: Its antigen is still unknown. Base qualities are missing; no much larger clone stands one base away.

The CDR3 regions of human TCRbeta chains were analyzed by immunosequencing. The paper's processing steps were these. TCRs in the repertoires were matched against a reference library of SARS-CoV-2-specific TCRs that had been generated with the MIRA antigen-specificity platform. Breadth was defined as the fraction of unique TCRs that were SARS-CoV-2-associated, and depth was defined as the fraction of total T cells that were SARS-CoV-2-associated. Using the MIRA data, every spike-specific TCR was mapped to the spike region that the TCR reacted to and assigned to either a CD4 or a CD8 class. Log10-transformed breadth and depth values were compared by one-way ANOVA with Sidak's multiple comparisons tests. The immuneACCESS repertoire file appears here via TCRdb, limited to in-frame rearrangements. These files lack a portion of the clones; in checked studies, under half of the deficit traces to unresolved V genes, and the cause of the others is not known. V and J calls and clone size follow that table, whereas D and trimming were derived from the DNA. This sample holds roughly 140,000 clones; 85% to 95% were observed only once. Under 2% of the sample is in the top ten clones.

The time point label, as the study defines it: baseline before first vaccination. Vaccinee samples came from UK trials COV001 and COV002, including a single-blind randomized controlled phase 2/3 trial of AZD1222 (ChAdOx1 nCoV-19) in healthy adults. For TCRbeta chain sequencing, PBMC samples from trial participants were taken at day 0 and at day 28 after the second dose. The sequence derives from an adult in good health. The sequenced sample was peripheral blood, obtained on day 0 of AZD1222 vaccination.

The DNA reads as follows: TGCGCCAGCAGCGGGACTAGCGGGAGGGCAGGTGAGCAGTTCTTC. Its coded protein is CASSGTSGRAGEQFF. This chain joins TRBV5-1 to TRBJ2-1; 16 central bases correspond to TRBD2. The germline V gene provides CDR1 SGHRS and CDR2 YFSETQ. The CDR3, cysteine through phenylalanine, is 15 amino acids long. Only the CDR3 portion is preserved as DNA: 45 bases, with reading frame beginning at the first base. The germline V end is reduced by 4 bases and the J end by 9 bases; junction bases left unmatched: 4.